The present entry profiles one T cell receptor (beta chain) with its context. Its antigen is unidentified. These data are taken from a study of T cell responses to AZD1222 COVID-19 vaccine. Background on the study: Both about-4-week and about-12-week second-dose recipients were combined.

Points from the study as a whole: Every sample of the repertoires postdated the peak T cell response. When two AZD1222 doses had been given, Spike-specific TCR breadth and depth rose. White British ancestry dominated among donors, who included more females, and clonal diversity was possibly underestimated.

This CDR3 spans 15 amino acids. Germline V gene lookup returns CDR1 ENHRY and CDR2 SYGVKD. Trimming took off 1 base at V and 8 bases at J, with 15 bases between the two ends. Sequenced by immunoSEQ multiplex PCR; TCRdb stores in-frame clones only, minus some. Here the sample spans roughly 160,000 clones, 90% being singletons. This clonotype was obtained from an adult in good health. The chain is built from TRBV10-3 and TRBJ2-1, with a tentative D call TRBD2 (7 bases). This specimen consisted of peripheral blood, obtained on day 0 of AZD1222 vaccination. The CDR3 reads CAISELRGPSDEQFF. CDR3 DNA: TGTGCCATCAGTGAGTTGCGGGGGCCCTCGGATGAGCAGTTCTTC.